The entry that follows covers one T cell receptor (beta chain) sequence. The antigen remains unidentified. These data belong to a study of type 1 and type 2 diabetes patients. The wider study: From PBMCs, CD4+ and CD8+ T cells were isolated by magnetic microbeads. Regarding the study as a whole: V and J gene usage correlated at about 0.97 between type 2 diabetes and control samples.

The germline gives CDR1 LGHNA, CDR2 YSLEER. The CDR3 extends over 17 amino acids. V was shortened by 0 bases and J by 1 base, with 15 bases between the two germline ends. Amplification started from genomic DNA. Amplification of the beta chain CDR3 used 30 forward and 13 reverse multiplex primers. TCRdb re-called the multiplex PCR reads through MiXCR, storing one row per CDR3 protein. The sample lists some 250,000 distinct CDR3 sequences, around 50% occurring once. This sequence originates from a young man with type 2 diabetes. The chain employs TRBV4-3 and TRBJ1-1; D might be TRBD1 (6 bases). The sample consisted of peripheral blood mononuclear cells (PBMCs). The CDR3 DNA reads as TGCGCCAGCAGCCAAGATTATAGGACAGATTGGAACACTGAAGCTTTCTTT. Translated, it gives CASSQDYRTDWNTEAFF.